Each of the 27 T cell receptor beta chains below was sequenced from the same sample in a study of cytomegalovirus exposure and HLA in healthy donors (dated by TCRdb to about 2017). Library prep was done by the immunoSEQ multiplex PCR assay. A mixture of 60 forward primers for TCR Vbeta segments and 13 reverse primers for TCR Jbeta segments was used in the multiplex PCR. Imported from immuneACCESS, the table was reduced by TCRdb to in-frame sequences with V and J called. These copies leave out some clones; in studies compared against another copy, an unresolved V gene accounts for under half, and the cause of the remainder is not known. Present in this sample are some 180,000 clones, roughly 85% of which were seen just once. In total, the top ten clones hold about 1.5% of the sample. The sequencing sample was made of PBMCs. The receptors derive from a woman between 18 and 29 years old in good health and CMV-seronegative.

The rearrangement links TRBV6-5 to TRBJ1-2; TRBD1 aligns across 9 bases. V shed 4 bases, J shed 4 bases, and the junction held 7 bases outside the gene matches. The CDR3 length is 15 residues. Germline loops: CDR1 MNHEY, CDR2 SVGAGI. DNA for the CDR3: TGTGCCAGCAGTTCCCGGGACAGGGCCCCCTATGGCTACACCTTC. As protein: CASSSRDRAPYGYTF.

The CDR3 sequence: CASSYQGLAGGYEQYF. The DNA of the CDR3 is TGTGCCAGCAGTTACCAGGGACTAGCGGGAGGATACGAGCAGTACTTC. The gene calls are TRBV6-6 and TRBJ2-7; 15 positions agree with TRBD2. Germline CDR1 and CDR2: MNHNY and SVGAGI (reference sequence). V shed 2 bases, J shed 4 bases, and the junction held 3 bases outside the gene matches. CDR3 length: 16 residues.

This chain connects TRBV13 to TRBJ2-3; 14 bases are a match to TRBD2. Germline V gene lookup returns CDR1 PRHDT and CDR2 FYEKMQ (reference sequence). The ends lost 4 bases at V and 4 bases at J; junction bases unmatched: 7. The CDR3 has 17 residues. The CDR3 DNA reads TGTGCCAGCAGCTCCGGGACTAGCGGGAGTAGGGCAGATACGCAGTATTTT. Its protein product is CASSSGTSGSRADTQYF.

This clone has more than one count but fewer than ten. The chain couples TRBV4-1 to TRBJ1-1; D might be TRBD1 (5 bases). Germline V lookup: CDR1 MGHRA, CDR2 YSYEKL. V gave up 1 base and J gave up 9 bases, with 9 bases separating them. The CDR3 totals 12 residues. Here the CDR3 reads CASSQVQGKAFF. CDR3 in DNA: TGCGCCAGCAGCCAAGTTCAGGGTAAAGCTTTCTTT.

The J gene is TRBJ2-1, the V gene TRBV9; 9 bases fit TRBD2. Germline CDR1 is SGDLS and CDR2 is YYNGEE. The CDR3 has 16 amino acids. V trimming: 0 bases; J trimming: 7 bases; junction bases outside the gene matches: 8. In DNA, the CDR3 is TGTGCCAGCAGCGTAGCTAGAATAGCGGGAGTGAATGAGCAGTTCTTC. The encoded protein is CASSVARIAGVNEQFF.

The chain is built from TRBV6-7 and TRBJ1-4; the D is unclear. TRBV6-7 is given ORF status, its function remaining uncertain. V lost 5 bases and J 6 bases, leaving 16 bases between the germline ends. The CDR3 is 15 residues long. CDR3: CASSPHGLADEKLFF. In DNA form, the CDR3 reads TGTGCCAGCAGTCCCCATGGTCTAGCGGATGAAAAACTGTTTTTT.

The V call is TRBV4-1, the J call TRBJ2-3, with TRBD2 as a possible D gene (5 bases). Germline V CDR1 and CDR2: MGHRA, YSYEKL. The CDR3 covers 15 residues. Trimming shortened V by 3 bases and J by 6 bases, and 16 bases separated the two germline ends. The CDR3, as DNA: TGCGCCAGCAGCCAGGGTGGACTGTCTATGGATACGCAGTATTTT. Protein sequence: CASSQGGLSMDTQYF.

CDR3 in amino acids: CASSVVGGAYEQYF. The CDR3 DNA follows: TGTGCCAGCAGTGTGGTGGGAGGGGCCTACGAGCAGTACTTC. The gene calls are TRBV2 and TRBJ2-5; TRBD2 agrees at 7 bases. The assigned J gene may be wrong: the sequence end matches TRBJ2-7 better. This CDR3 has 14 residues. Looked up from germline, CDR1 is SNHLY and CDR2 is FYNNEI.

The chain links TRBV7-8 to TRBJ1-5; a weak D match, TRBD1 (6 bases). Trimming shortened V by 0 bases and J by 9 bases, and 21 bases separated the two germline ends. CDR1 and CDR2 from the germline V gene are SGHVS and FQNEAQ. The CDR3 runs 17 residues. CDR3 region: CASSLASLGGGRAPQHF. CDR3 nucleotide sequence: TGTGCCAGCAGCTTAGCCTCTCTCGGGGGGGGCCGGGCGCCCCAGCATTTT.

The chain carries TRBV4-3 and TRBJ2-5, with TRBD2 matching 16 bases. Germline CDR1 reads LGHNA; CDR2 reads YSLEER. The CDR3 sequence is 17 residues long. V lost 6 bases to trimming and J lost 4 bases; unmatched junction nucleotides: 8. The CDR3 region is CASSTRGLAGGGETQYF. The CDR3 nucleotides read TGCGCCAGCAGTACCCGGGGACTAGCGGGAGGGGGAGAGACCCAGTACTTC.

The chain recombines TRBV7-2 with TRBJ2-1, with 8 bases matching TRBD2. This CDR3 has 16 residues. Unmatched junction bases numbered 9, after V lost 1 base and J lost 7 bases. Germline V gene sequence: CDR1 SGHTA, CDR2 FQGNSA. The CDR3 reads CASSLGGAGGGNEQFF. In DNA, the CDR3 is TGTGCCAGCAGCTTAGGAGGGGCGGGAGGCGGTAATGAGCAGTTCTTC.

Points on this clone: A read error may produce the germline difference seen at one junction end. The CDR3 loop is CASSSGLGYDEQFF. CDR3 coding DNA: TGTGCCAGCAGTTCCGGACTAGGCTACGATGAGCAGTTCTTC. The genes are TRBV28 and TRBJ2-1, with TRBD2 matching over 7 bases. The CDR3 contains 14 residues. Germline-derived CDR1 and CDR2 are MDHEN and SYDVKM.

This sequence joins TRBV7-9 and TRBJ1-4; D perhaps matches TRBD1 (5 bases). In germline, CDR1 is SEHNR, CDR2 FQNEAQ (reference sequence). Trimming removed 0 bases at V and 8 bases at J, with 10 bases between. There are 14 residues in the CDR3. The CDR3 protein is CASSLAQGGEKLFF. CDR3 bases: TGTGCCAGCAGCTTAGCGCAGGGTGGGGAAAAACTGTTTTTT. The variable domain in full, completed from reference TRBV7-9 and TRBJ1-4, reads DTGVSQNPRHKITKRGQNVTFRCDPISEHNRLYWYRQTLGQGPEFLTYFQNEAQLEKSRLLSDRFSAERPKGSFSTLEIQRTEQGDSAMYLCASSLAQGGEKLFFGSGTQLSVL.

The J gene is TRBJ2-7, the V gene TRBV18, with 8 bases identical to TRBD1. This CDR3 comprises 13 residues. The germline V gene has CDR1 KGHSH and CDR2 LQKENI. The V segment lost 3 bases and the J segment 3 bases; nucleotides outside the gene matches: 1. The CDR3 is CASSPGTGYEQYV. In DNA form, the CDR3 reads TGTGCCAGCTCACCCGGGACAGGCTACGAGCAGTACGTC.

V is TRBV27 and J is TRBJ2-4, with a possible D match to TRBD1 (6 bases). The CDR3 has 17 residues. The ends were cut back, 4 bases at V and 2 bases at J, with 18 bases in the middle. The germline V gene has CDR1 MNHEY and CDR2 SMNVEV (reference sequence). The CDR3 loop is CASSSSRTVYTKNIQYF. CDR3 nucleotide sequence: TGTGCCAGCAGTTCCTCTCGGACAGTTTACACCAAAAACATTCAGTACTTC.

CDR3 coding DNA: TGTGCCAGCAGTGCTCGGGGGGCGAACACTGAAGCTTTCTTT. This encodes CASSARGANTEAFF. The chain is built from TRBV25-1 and TRBJ1-1; D is perhaps TRBD1 (6 bases). The CDR3 length is 14 residues. Germline V gives CDR1 MGHDK, CDR2 SYGVNS. The V end lost 4 bases, the J end lost 1 base, and 10 bases lay between the germline ends.

V usage is TRBV28 and J usage is TRBJ1-1; possible D gene TRBD1, 6 bases. Germline loops: CDR1 MDHEN, CDR2 SYDVKM. V was clipped by 8 bases and J by 4 bases, with 20 bases between them. This CDR3 has 15 amino acids. CDR3 loop: CASYTFWGQPTEAFF. CDR3 sequence (DNA): TGTGCCAGCTATACCTTCTGGGGGCAGCCCACTGAAGCTTTCTTT.

This chain joins TRBV6-1 and TRBJ2-7, with 9 bases lining up with TRBD2. The germline V gene has CDR1 MNHNS and CDR2 SASEGT. Trimming removed 2 bases from V and 7 bases from J; junction bases left unmatched: 9. This CDR3 spans 15 amino acids. Here the CDR3 DNA reads TGTGCCAGCAGTGAAAGGTTAGCGGGAGTCGATGAGCAGTACGTC. It is translated as CASSERLAGVDEQYV.

This chain uses TRBV27 with TRBJ2-7, with D possibly TRBD2 on 6 matching bases. CDR3 length: 13 residues. Trimming stripped 5 bases from V and 2 bases from J, with 10 bases between. CDR1 is MNHEY and CDR2 is SMNVEV in the germline V gene (reference sequence). For the CDR3, the DNA is TGTGCCAGCAGTCCGGGACTGACCTACGAGCAGTACGTC. Amino acid sequence: CASSPGLTYEQYV.

The chain joins TRBV7-8 to TRBJ2-1; 9 nucleotides match TRBD2. The trim removed 1 base at V and 7 bases at J, leaving 11 bases unmatched. Germline-derived CDR1 and CDR2 are SGHVS and FQNEAQ. The CDR3 has 17 amino acids. CDR3 in amino acids: CASSLELGGRAWNEQFF. The CDR3 DNA sequence: TGTGCCAGCAGCTTAGAGCTGGGCGGGAGGGCCTGGAATGAGCAGTTCTTC.

The chain uses TRBV9 and TRBJ1-5; possible D gene TRBD1, 5 bases. Germline CDR1 reads SGDLS; CDR2 reads YYNGEE. V gave up 3 bases and J gave up 4 bases, with 14 bases separating them. The CDR3 has 15 amino acids. The CDR3 DNA sequence: TGTGCCAGCAGCGCAGGAGGGGAAAGAAATCAGCCCCAGCATTTT. Its translation is CASSAGGERNQPQHF.

This rearrangement joins TRBV5-8 to TRBJ1-2; tentatively, D is TRBD1 (6 bases). The germline V gene has CDR1 SGHTS and CDR2 YDEGEE. V lost 4 bases and J lost 6, with 10 bases in between. The CDR3 sequence is 12 residues long. CDR3 DNA: TGTGCCAGCAGCCAGGGGATTAATGGCTACACCTTC. This translates into CASSQGINGYTF.

The rearrangement uses TRBV29-1 and TRBJ2-3; D gene uncertain. V lost 3 bases to trimming and J lost 9 bases, with 10 bases between them. This CDR3 comprises 11 residues. The germline V gene has CDR1 SQVTM and CDR2 ANQGSEA. The CDR3 nucleotides are TGCAGCGTTGACGATTTAGCAACGCAGTATTTT. Amino acids: CSVDDLATQYF.

The rearrangement uses TRBV15 and TRBJ1-3; unclear D gene. CDR3 length: 18 residues. Germline V gene sequence: CDR1 LNHNV, CDR2 YYDKDF (reference sequence). The V end lost 0 bases, the J end lost 0 bases, and 15 bases lay between the germline ends. CDR3 protein: CATSRDPAGMNSGNTIYF. The CDR3 DNA sequence: TGTGCCACCAGCAGAGATCCCGCGGGGATGAACTCTGGAAACACCATATATTTT.

V and J are TRBV25-1 and TRBJ2-1; TRBD2 matches 7 bases. This CDR3 contains 15 residues. V was pared by 1 base and J by 7 bases, with 7 bases of the junction left unmatched. Looked up from germline, CDR1 is MGHDK and CDR2 is SYGVNS. In DNA form, the CDR3 reads TGTGCCAGCAGTGAATCTGGAGCGGGGATGAATGAGCAGTTCTTC. It yields the protein CASSESGAGMNEQFF.

The chain joins TRBV5-3 to TRBJ1-1; D not certain. Being an ORF, TRBV5-3 has a function that is uncertain. The CDR3 totals 15 residues. Trimming pared 4 bases from V and 0 bases from J, leaving 13 bases between. CDR3 DNA sequence: TGTGCCAGAAGCGTAAACCAGATTATGAACACTGAAGCTTTCTTT. It is translated as CARSVNQIMNTEAFF.

This chain links TRBV30 with TRBJ2-7; 8 nucleotides line up with TRBD1. Germline V lookup: CDR1 GTSNPN, CDR2 SVGIG (reference sequence). Trimming cost V 6 bases and J 6 bases; bases outside gene matches: 10. The CDR3 extends over 13 amino acids. CDR3 bases: TGTGCCTGTTCAGGGGGCCTTATAGGCGAGCAGTACTTC. It codes for CACSGGLIGEQYF. The complete variable domain, with remaining parts taken from reference TRBV30 and TRBJ2-7, reads SQTIHQWPATLVQPVGSPLSLECTVEGTSNPNLYWYRQAAGRGLQLLFYSVGIGQISSEVPQNLSASRPQDRQFILSSKKLLLSDSGFYLCACSGGLIGEQYFGPGTRLTVT.